The 25 T cell receptor beta chains presented below share a single source sample, sequenced in a study of beta chain features in type 1 diabetes. Notes on the study in general: Significant though moderate, a shortening of TCRB CDR3s appeared in all four CD4+ subsets of Type 1 diabetes patients.

No antigen has been assigned to these receptors. Every bit of the isolated RNA underwent reverse transcription, so sequencing read expressed TCRB transcripts. The table came from immunoSEQ multiplex PCR; TCRdb's copy has only in-frame clones and leaves some out. The sample has 630,000 or so clones, around 15% seen once; the top ten hold less than 0.04%. The sequencing input was naive CD4+ T cells from blood. The receptors originated from a man between 18 and 29 years old with type 1 diabetes.

The gene calls are TRBV6-6 and TRBJ2-7; the D gene is possibly TRBD1 (6 bases). Looked up from germline, CDR1 is MNHNY and CDR2 is SVGAGI (reference sequence). V was shortened by 5 bases and J by 1 base, with 12 bases between the two germline ends. The CDR3 length is 14 residues. The CDR3 loop reads CASSPIQGSYEQYF. In nucleotides, the CDR3 is TGTGCCAGCAGTCCGATACAGGGATCCTACGAGCAGTACTTC.

J is TRBJ2-5 and V is TRBV7-8, with 9 positions matching TRBD1. CDR1 and CDR2 (germline): SGHVS, FQNEAQ. There are 17 residues in the CDR3. V was pared by 4 bases and J by 4 bases, with 13 bases of the junction left unmatched. CDR3 protein: CASSSPFRDRERETQYF. The CDR3 DNA reads as TGTGCCAGCAGCTCCCCGTTTCGGGACAGGGAACGAGAGACCCAGTACTTC. Together with reference TRBV7-8 and TRBJ2-5, the CDR3 gives the full variable domain: GAGVSQSPRYKVAKRGQDVALRCDPISGHVSLFWYQQALGQGPEFLTYFQNEAQLDKSGLPSDRFFAERPEGSVSTLKIQRTQQEDSAVYLCASSSPFRDRERETQYFGPGTRLLVL.

In the case of this clone: A read error may produce the germline difference seen at one junction end. The chain uses TRBV20-1 and TRBJ2-3; D unresolved. CDR1 and CDR2 (germline): DFQATT, SNEGSKA (reference sequence). The CDR3 spans 9 residues. CDR3 coding DNA: TGCAGTGCTAGAGATAAGCAGTATTTT. It yields the protein CSARDKQYF.

A few counts support this clone. The V call is TRBV2, the J call TRBJ1-2; D gene unclear. V gave up 1 base and J gave up 5 bases, with 17 bases separating them. The CDR3 spans 16 residues. The germline V gene encodes CDR1 SNHLY and CDR2 FYNNEI. The CDR3: CASSEGELVNGYGYTF. The CDR3 nucleotides read TGTGCCAGCAGTGAAGGGGAGTTGGTGAATGGGTATGGCTACACCTTC.

Remarks on this clone: At one end the junction does not follow the germline gene, possibly because of a read error. V and J are TRBV7-9 and TRBJ2-7; possible D gene TRBD1, 6 bases. Germline V lookup: CDR1 SEHNR, CDR2 FQNEAQ (reference sequence). The CDR3 is made up of 14 amino acids. This CDR3 reads CASSRSISGRGLTF. CDR3 DNA: TGTGCCAGCAGCCGGAGCATATCGGGCAGGGGCCTGACCTTC.

V is TRBV30 and J is TRBJ2-1, with 10 bases fitting TRBD2. The CDR3 runs to 14 residues. CDR1 GTSNPN and CDR2 SVGIG come from the germline V gene (reference sequence). The J segment lost 4 bases and the V segment lost 5 bases, leaving 5 bases of the junction unmatched. CDR3 sequence: CAWAPTSGYNEQFF. The CDR3 nucleotides read TGTGCCTGGGCCCCGACTAGCGGGTACAATGAGCAGTTCTTC.

In its sample, this clone was seen a few times. The chain joins TRBV25-1 to TRBJ2-1, with unresolved D. This CDR3 is built from 14 residues. The V gene lost 5 bases and the J gene lost 8 bases, with 16 bases spanning the gap. Germline V gives CDR1 MGHDK, CDR2 SYGVNS. Written as DNA, the CDR3 is TGTGCCAGCAGTCCCTACCAAGGGAAGGATGAGCAGTTCTTC. It is translated as CASSPYQGKDEQFF. The variable domain in full, completed from reference TRBV25-1 and TRBJ2-1, reads EADIYQTPRYLVIGTGKKITLECSQTMGHDKMYWYQQDPGMELHLIHYSYGVNSTEKGDLSSESTVSRIRTEHFPLTLESARPSHTSQYLCASSPYQGKDEQFFGPGTRLTVL.

The chain employs TRBV5-1 and TRBJ2-7; tentative D call: TRBD1 (5 bases). Trimming took off 5 bases at V and 0 bases at J, with 12 bases between the two ends. The germline V gene encodes CDR1 SGHRS and CDR2 YFSETQ. The CDR3 is 14 residues long. CDR3 sequence: CASRYATDSYEQYF. CDR3 coding DNA: TGCGCCAGCAGATATGCGACAGACTCCTACGAGCAGTACTTC. Supplemented by reference TRBV5-1 and TRBJ2-7, the full variable domain reads KAGVTQTPRYLIKTRGQQVTLSCSPISGHRSVSWYQQTPGQGLQFLFEYFSETQRNKGNFPGRFSGRQFSNSRSEMNVSTLELGDSALYLCASRYATDSYEQYFGPGTRLTVT.

This chain links TRBV4-2 with TRBJ2-5; TRBD1 is a possible D gene (5 bases). Trimming took off 4 bases at V and 9 bases at J, with 9 bases between the two ends. Looked up from germline, CDR1 is LGHNA and CDR2 is YNFKEQ. The CDR3 consists of 11 residues. As DNA, the CDR3 is TGTGCCAGCAGCCTGGAAGGGGCCCAGTACTTC. Its translation is CASSLEGAQYF.

This clone was counted only a few times. This sequence joins TRBV7-9 and TRBJ2-2, with D possibly being TRBD2 (5 bases). V lost 5 bases to trimming and J lost 3 bases, with 19 bases between them. The germline V gene has CDR1 SEHNR and CDR2 FQNEAQ (reference sequence). This CDR3 is 17 amino acids long. CDR3 amino acids: CASSSKVSAGDTGELFF. In DNA form, the CDR3 reads TGTGCCAGCAGCAGTAAGGTCTCCGCCGGGGACACCGGGGAGCTGTTTTTT.

This clone was found a few times. V and J are TRBV9 and TRBJ1-5; tentative D call: TRBD1 (5 bases). CDR3 size: 15 residues. With 4 bases removed from V and 5 bases from J, the gap between germline ends came to 16 bases. Looked up from germline, CDR1 is SGDLS and CDR2 is YYNGEE. CDR3 nucleotides: TGTGCCAGCAGCTCCGGAGGGACTCCATATCAGCCCCAGCATTTT. As protein: CASSSGGTPYQPQHF.

This clone was seen a few times. This sequence joins TRBV5-4 and TRBJ2-5; D unclear. Trimming took off 4 bases at V and 4 bases at J, with 5 bases between the two ends. This CDR3 has 11 residues. CDR1 SGHNT and CDR2 YYREEE come from the germline V gene (reference sequence). The chain's CDR3 is CASSERETQYF. In DNA, the CDR3 is TGTGCCAGCAGCGAGAGAGAGACCCAGTACTTC.

This clone has only a few counts. This sequence joins TRBV29-1 and TRBJ2-1; TRBD2 agrees at 12 bases. This CDR3 is built from 14 residues. Losses at the gene ends were 4 bases for V and 8 bases for J; bases not matched to a gene: 6. Germline V CDR1 and CDR2: SQVTM, ANQGSEA. Written as DNA, the CDR3 is TGCAGCGTTGGTCCTAGCGGGAGGGCCGATGAGCAGTTCTTC. This translates into CSVGPSGRADEQFF.

The gene calls are TRBV5-6 and TRBJ2-3; 7 bases are a match to TRBD2. CDR3 length: 16 residues. Losses at the gene ends were 2 bases for V and 2 bases for J; bases not matched to a gene: 8. Germline loops: CDR1 SGHDT, CDR2 YYEEEE. The CDR3 region has the DNA TGTGCCAGCAGCTTAGGAGCGGGGCCACTCACAGATACGCAGTATTTT. Protein product: CASSLGAGPLTDTQYF.

In regard to this clone: The sample contains more than one DNA sequence encoding this CDR3. The chain links TRBV30 to TRBJ2-5, with 8 bases that match TRBD1. V gave up 3 bases and J gave up 5 bases; unmatched junction bases: 5. The CDR3 sequence is 13 residues long. The germline V gene encodes CDR1 GTSNPN and CDR2 SVGIG (reference sequence). CDR3 residues: CAWSRTGRETQYF. CDR3 bases: TGTGCCTGGAGCCGGACAGGGCGGGAGACCCAGTACTTC.

There are a few counts of this clone. Here the CDR3 reads CASSLAGTGADEQYF. The CDR3 nucleotides are TGTGCCAGCAGCTTAGCCGGGACAGGAGCGGACGAGCAGTACTTC. This sequence joins TRBV7-2 and TRBJ2-7, with 8 bases identical to TRBD1. The CDR3 extends over 15 amino acids. Germline CDR1 SGHTA, CDR2 FQGNSA. Trimming cost V 0 bases and J 5 bases; bases outside gene matches: 6.

The V gene is TRBV6-5, the J gene TRBJ1-2; D gene ambiguous. Germline values: CDR1 MNHEY, CDR2 SVGAGI. Deletions cut 5 bases from V and 5 bases from J, with 12 bases between. CDR3 size: 13 residues. The CDR3 reads CASSPGSFYGYTF. The CDR3 DNA sequence: TGTGCCAGCAGTCCCGGGAGCTTTTATGGCTACACCTTC.

The V gene is TRBV10-3, the J gene TRBJ2-1; 9 nucleotides align to TRBD1. The germline V gene encodes CDR1 ENHRY and CDR2 SYGVKD. The V segment lost 5 bases and the J segment 7 bases; nucleotides outside the gene matches: 3. CDR3 length: 13 residues. The DNA of the CDR3 is TGTGCCATCAGTAGGGACAGGGCGAATGAGCAGTTCTTC. Its protein is CAISRDRANEQFF.

This clone turned up a few times. The rearrangement joins TRBV10-3 to TRBJ2-2; D not certain. There are 16 residues in the CDR3. With 3 bases removed from V and 3 bases from J, the gap between germline ends came to 14 bases. The germline V gene has CDR1 ENHRY and CDR2 SYGVKD. This chain's CDR3 is CAISEDPGAYTGELFF. The CDR3 DNA sequence: TGTGCCATCAGTGAAGATCCCGGCGCCTACACCGGGGAGCTGTTTTTT.

The J gene is TRBJ1-2, the V gene TRBV6-5, with D unclear. V lost 5 bases and J lost 5, with 12 bases in between. Germline V gene lookup returns CDR1 MNHEY and CDR2 SVGAGI. The CDR3 has 13 amino acids. CDR3 bases: TGTGCCAGCAGTCCACCGTGGGTGTATGGCTACACCTTC. Protein sequence: CASSPPWVYGYTF.

This clone showed up just once. V is TRBV2 and J is TRBJ2-5, with D uncertain. CDR3 length: 13 residues. V was pared by 6 bases and J by 1 base, with 9 bases between. Germline V lookup: CDR1 SNHLY, CDR2 FYNNEI. The chain's CDR3 is CASRDAAQETQYF. In DNA form, the CDR3 reads TGTGCCAGCAGGGACGCAGCCCAAGAGACCCAGTACTTC.

This CDR3 is CASSYRGGFSYGYTF. In DNA, the CDR3 is TGTGCCAGCAGTTACCGCGGGGGATTTTCGTATGGCTACACCTTC. J is TRBJ1-2 and V is TRBV6-5, with D maybe TRBD1 (5 bases). Trimming took off 2 bases at V and 5 bases at J, with 15 bases between the two ends. The CDR3 has 15 amino acids. The germline V gene encodes CDR1 MNHEY and CDR2 SVGAGI.

The CDR3 here is CASSQDFGTASGYTF. The CDR3 DNA is TGCGCCAGCAGCCAAGATTTCGGTACGGCAAGTGGCTACACCTTC. The V gene is TRBV4-3, the J gene TRBJ1-2, with unresolved D. With 0 bases removed from V and 7 bases from J, the gap between germline ends came to 15 bases. The CDR3 consists of 15 residues. Germline V lookup: CDR1 LGHNA, CDR2 YSLEER.

The chain carries TRBV28 and TRBJ1-2, with D possibly being TRBD1 (5 bases). From germline, CDR1 is MDHEN and CDR2 SYDVKM. There are 13 residues in the CDR3. Trimming removed 4 bases at V and 5 bases at J, with 11 bases between. This chain's CDR3 is CASSSSRDYGYTF. CDR3 nucleotide sequence: TGTGCCAGCAGTTCCTCCAGGGATTATGGCTACACCTTC.

This clone was detected only a few times. The chain combines TRBV20-1 with TRBJ1-1, with D perhaps TRBD1 (6 bases). Trimming pared 3 bases from V and 6 bases from J, leaving 8 bases between. The CDR3 has 11 amino acids. The germline V gene has CDR1 DFQATT and CDR2 SNEGSKA (reference sequence). Here the CDR3 DNA reads TGCAGTGCTAGGGAGGGGGCTGAAGCTTTCTTT. It is translated as CSAREGAEAFF.